Below, 8 T cell receptor beta chains from the same sample are listed, as sequenced in a study of blood T cells in healthy people across ages. PCR was performed a second time for roughly 6 to 12 cycles using a sample-barcoded 5' primer and a J-beta primer mix. TCRdb ran MiXCR on the 5' RACE reads and lists one entry per CDR3 protein. The table has roughly 900,000 distinct CDR3 sequences, about 48% seen once. The sample consisted of blood. The receptors come from a man aged 25-40 years in good health.

V is TRBV20-1 and J is TRBJ2-5; no reliable D call. Germline V lookup: CDR1 DFQATT, CDR2 SNEGSKA (reference sequence). The V end was cut by 2 bases, the J end by 2 bases, with 6 bases between. The CDR3 is 12 residues long. The CDR3 region is CSARPLQETQYF. The CDR3 DNA reads as TGCAGTGCTAGACCCCTACAAGAGACCCAGTACTTC.

This clonotype was observed a handful of times. The J gene is TRBJ2-3, the V gene TRBV7-8; possibly TRBD1 or TRBD2 for D (5 bases each). The CDR3 consists of 13 residues. Trimming stripped 1 base from V and 8 bases from J, with 10 bases between. The germline gives CDR1 SGHVS, CDR2 FQNEAQ. The CDR3 loop is CASSLDTRGTQYF. As DNA, the CDR3 is TGTGCCAGCAGCTTAGATACTAGGGGTACGCAGTATTTT.

The chain links TRBV6-6 to TRBJ2-5, with 7 bases matching TRBD1. Gene TRBJ2-7 matches the end of the DNA better, so the J call may be wrong. CDR1 and CDR2 from the germline V gene are MNHNY and SVGAGI (reference sequence). This CDR3 region has 13 residues. Here the CDR3 DNA reads TGTGCCAGCTCGACAGGGCTGAGCCCCGAGCAGTACTTC. Protein sequence: CASSTGLSPEQYF.

This clonotype appeared a few times. The chain uses TRBV5-5 and TRBJ2-1, with 7 bases identical to TRBD2. The CDR3 has 15 residues. The germline V gene has CDR1 SGHKS and CDR2 YYEKEE (reference sequence). The V and J ends lost 2 bases and 3 bases, in that order; junction bases with no gene match: 5. The CDR3 reads CASSLLLADYNEQFF. CDR3 nucleotide sequence: TGTGCCAGCAGCTTATTGCTAGCGGACTACAATGAGCAGTTCTTC.

This clonotype was observed a few times. The chain employs TRBV7-2 and TRBJ2-5; 9 bases map to TRBD1. J gave up 11 bases and V 5 bases, and 12 bases lay outside the gene matches. This CDR3 comprises 14 residues. Germline V gives CDR1 SGHTA, CDR2 FQGNSA. The CDR3 loop is CASSPGTGNRVQYF. For the CDR3, the DNA is TGTGCCAGCAGCCCAGGGACAGGGAATAGAGTACAGTACTTC.

The chain uses TRBV3-1 and TRBJ2-3; TRBD1 agrees at 7 bases. The germline V gene has CDR1 LGHDT and CDR2 YNNKEL (reference sequence). The CDR3 covers 13 residues. The V and J ends lost 4 bases and 8 bases, in that order; junction bases with no gene match: 6. The CDR3: CASSPTGESTQYF. The DNA of the CDR3 is TGTGCCAGCAGCCCCACAGGGGAGAGTACGCAGTATTTT.

The rearrangement links TRBV7-9 to TRBJ2-7; the D gene is possibly TRBD1 (6 bases). Germline lookup yields CDR1 SEHNR and CDR2 FQNEAQ (reference sequence). The CDR3 loop spans 16 amino acids. The V and J ends lost 8 bases and 0 bases respectively, with 20 bases between them. CDR3 protein: CASLVGDKDLSYEQYF. CDR3 bases: TGTGCCAGCCTTGTTGGGGACAAAGACCTCTCCTACGAGCAGTACTTC. Full variable domain (outside the CDR3, taken from reference TRBV7-9 and TRBJ2-7): DTGVSQNPRHKITKRGQNVTFRCDPISEHNRLYWYRQTLGQGPEFLTYFQNEAQLEKSRLLSDRFSAERPKGSFSTLEIQRTEQGDSAMYLCASLVGDKDLSYEQYFGPGTRLTVT.

V usage is TRBV20-1 and J usage is TRBJ2-6; possible D gene TRBD2, 6 bases. Germline CDR1 and CDR2: DFQATT and SNEGSKA (reference sequence). V lost 0 bases and J lost 4, with 13 bases in between. The CDR3 loop spans 16 amino acids. The CDR3 is CSARDTGAWGANVLTF. DNA for the CDR3: TGCAGTGCTAGAGATACGGGAGCCTGGGGGGCCAACGTCCTGACTTTC.